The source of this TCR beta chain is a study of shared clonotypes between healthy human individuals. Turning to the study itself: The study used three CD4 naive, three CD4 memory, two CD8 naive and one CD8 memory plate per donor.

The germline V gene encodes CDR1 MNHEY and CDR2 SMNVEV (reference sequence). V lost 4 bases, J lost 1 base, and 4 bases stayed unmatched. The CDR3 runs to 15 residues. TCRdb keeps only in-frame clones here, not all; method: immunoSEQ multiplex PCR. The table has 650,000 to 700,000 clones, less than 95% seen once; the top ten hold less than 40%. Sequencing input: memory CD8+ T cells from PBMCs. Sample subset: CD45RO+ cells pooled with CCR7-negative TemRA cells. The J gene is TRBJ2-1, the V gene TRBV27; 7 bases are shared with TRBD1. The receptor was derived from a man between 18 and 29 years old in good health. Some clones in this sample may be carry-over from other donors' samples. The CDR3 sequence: CASSSRGLSYNEQFF. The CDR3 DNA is TGTGCCAGCAGTTCTAGGGGGCTGTCCTACAATGAGCAGTTCTTC.